The present TCR beta chain was sequenced within a study of cytomegalovirus exposure and HLA in healthy donors. Findings of the study overall: TRBV6-2, TRBV6-3 and some other V segments were unresolvable in 87-base-pair reads. V- and J-gene trimming in TCR beta was tied to a missense DCLRE1C variant by an analysis performed later. An analysis done earlier found most TCR beta V segments productive about 87% or about 30% of the time.

The CDR3 extends over 16 amino acids. The ends were cut back, 0 bases at V and 1 base at J, with 7 bases in the middle. CDR1 LNHNV and CDR2 YYDKDF come from the germline V gene (reference sequence). To note about this clone: Its cognate antigen is unknown.

The PCR was carried out with 60 Vbeta primers and 13 Jbeta primers. Using immunoSEQ multiplex PCR, the repertoire was profiled, and TCRdb retains in-frame clones only, with some absent. The table has about 150,000 clones, 75% to 85% seen once. Input material: PBMCs. The chain recombines TRBV15 with TRBJ2-6, with a weak D call TRBD2 (5 bases). This clonotype was sampled from a man aged 30 to 45 in good health and CMV-seropositive. The CDR3 coding sequence is TGTGCCACCAGCAGAGATCGGGGATCTGGGGCCAACGTCCTGACTTTC. Amino acid sequence: CATSRDRGSGANVLTF.